Following are 14 T cell receptor beta chains from one sample sequenced in a study of blood T cells in healthy people across ages. Then a second PCR, running about 6 to 12 cycles, was carried out with a sample-barcoded 5' primer and a J-beta primer mix. TCRdb reprocessed the 5' RACE reads via MiXCR and lists one record per CDR3 protein. Altogether around 750,000 distinct CDR3 sequences are present, 50% to 65% being singletons, with the ten largest covering about 38%. Sequenced: blood. The receptors here all came from a man of 80 years or more in good health.

In its sample, this clonotype was seen a few times. The chain combines TRBV21-1 with TRBJ1-2. TRBV21-1 is listed as a pseudogene. There are 13 residues in the CDR3. DNA for the CDR3: TGTGCCAGCAGCGTTGGGGGTAACTATGGCTACACCTTC. It translates to CASSVGGNYGYTF.

The chain uses TRBV3-1 and TRBJ2-1, with 11 bases fitting TRBD2. Looked up from germline, CDR1 is LGHDT and CDR2 is YNNKEL (reference sequence). This CDR3 contains 16 residues. The J segment lost 8 bases and the V segment lost 4 bases, leaving 10 bases of the junction unmatched. The CDR3 is CASSPRSGRVYDEQFF. The CDR3 DNA follows: TGTGCCAGCAGCCCCCGTAGCGGGAGGGTGTACGATGAGCAGTTCTTC.

This clonotype was recorded at least ten times. This chain connects TRBV29-1 to TRBJ2-4, with 12 bases fitting TRBD1. This CDR3 is 18 amino acids long. V shed 4 bases, J shed 1 base, and the junction held 11 bases outside the gene matches. Germline V gene lookup returns CDR1 SQVTM and CDR2 ANQGSEA. The CDR3 DNA follows: TGCAGCGTTGTCCCGGGACAGGGGGCGGGTTGGGCCAAAAACATTCAGTACTTC. Amino acid sequence: CSVVPGQGAGWAKNIQYF.

This clonotype was seen only a few times. The chain uses TRBV12-3 or TRBV12-4 and TRBJ2-3; D call uncertain. CDR3 length: 15 residues. The V end lost 5 bases, the J end lost 3 bases, and 15 bases lay between the germline ends. The CDR3 bases are TGTGCCAGCAGTCCCGGCCTAGGAGCAACAGATACGCAGTATTTT. Its protein is CASSPGLGATDTQYF.

The sample holds a few counts of this clonotype. The J gene is TRBJ2-5, the V gene TRBV9, with D uncertain. Germline lookup yields CDR1 SGDLS and CDR2 YYNGEE. The V end was cut by 4 bases, the J end by 0 bases, with 4 bases between. This CDR3 is built from 12 residues. The CDR3: CASSYNQETQYF. The CDR3 nucleotides are TGTGCCAGCAGCTACAACCAAGAGACCCAGTACTTC. The full variable domain, with the rest looked up from reference TRBV9 and TRBJ2-5, is DSGVTQTPKHLITATGQRVTLRCSPRSGDLSVYWYQQSLDQGLQFLIQYYNGEERAKGNILERFSAQQFPDLHSELNLSSLELGDSALYFCASSYNQETQYFGPGTRLLVL.

The chain joins TRBV5-5 to TRBJ2-7, with D perhaps TRBD1 or TRBD2 (5 bases each). CDR1 and CDR2 from the germline V gene are SGHKS and YYEKEE (reference sequence). V was clipped by 2 bases and J by 2 bases, with 14 bases between them. The CDR3 sequence is 15 residues long. In DNA, the CDR3 is TGTGCCAGCAGCTTAACCGGGACGGTTGCCTACGAGCAGTACTTC. It translates to CASSLTGTVAYEQYF.

The chain links TRBV27 to TRBJ1-1; D is perhaps TRBD1 (6 bases). Trimming shortened V by 5 bases and J by 5 bases, and 15 bases separated the two germline ends. Germline V gives CDR1 MNHEY, CDR2 SMNVEV (reference sequence). CDR3 length equals 14 residues. CDR3 loop: CASSPQGRGTEAFF. In DNA, the CDR3 is TGTGCCAGCAGTCCCCAGGGGAGAGGGACTGAAGCTTTCTTT.

This clonotype occurred a few times. This chain links TRBV7-2 with TRBJ2-7, with unresolved D. This CDR3 comprises 15 residues. Germline V gene lookup returns CDR1 SGHTA and CDR2 FQGNSA. V shed 5 bases and J shed 2 bases, with 16 bases lying between them. CDR3 sequence: CASSHAPGMTYEQYF. In nucleotides, the CDR3 is TGTGCCAGCAGCCATGCCCCAGGCATGACCTACGAGCAGTACTTC.

The chain is built from TRBV25-1 and TRBJ1-2, with 10 bases fitting TRBD1. This CDR3 is built from 15 residues. Germline lookup yields CDR1 MGHDK and CDR2 SYGVNS. V was pared by 1 base and J by 3 bases, with 2 bases of the junction left unmatched. The CDR3 bases are TGTGCCAGCAGTGAATGGGGGACAGGGGACTATGGCTACACCTTC. It is translated as CASSEWGTGDYGYTF.

The chain has TRBV3-1 and TRBJ2-4; possible D gene TRBD2, 5 bases. The CDR3 spans 17 residues. Germline-derived CDR1 and CDR2 are LGHDT and YNNKEL (reference sequence). Between the trimmed V and J ends, which lost 0 bases and 1 base, there was a span of 13 bases. CDR3 protein: CASSQDRRGSAKNIQYF. The CDR3 DNA follows: TGTGCCAGCAGCCAAGATCGACGGGGAAGTGCCAAAAACATTCAGTACTTC.

The rearrangement links TRBV9 to TRBJ1-1; D is undetermined. The CDR3 is 13 amino acids. Trimming shortened V by 0 bases and J by 4 bases, and 7 bases separated the two germline ends. From germline, CDR1 is SGDLS and CDR2 YYNGEE. This CDR3 is CASSVVSSTEAFF. The CDR3 nucleotides read TGTGCCAGCAGCGTAGTTAGTTCCACTGAAGCTTTCTTT.

The chain links TRBV7-3 to TRBJ2-1; 11 positions match TRBD2. This CDR3 is 16 amino acids long. V was pared by 5 bases and J by 4 bases, with 7 bases of the junction left unmatched. CDR1 and CDR2 from the germline V gene are SGHTA and FQGTGA. DNA for the CDR3: TGTGCCAGCAGCCCTGGGGCTAGCGGGAGGTACAATGAGCAGTTCTTC. Residues: CASSPGASGRYNEQFF.

The chain combines TRBV28 with TRBJ2-7; possible D gene TRBD2, 6 bases. The V gene lost 6 bases and the J gene lost 4 bases, with 19 bases spanning the gap. This CDR3 has 15 amino acids. In germline, CDR1 is MDHEN, CDR2 SYDVKM. CDR3 sequence reads: CASSSPLGGRYEQYF. CDR3 nucleotides: TGTGCCAGCAGCTCGCCTCTGGGGGGAAGGTACGAGCAGTACTTC.

The sample holds many counts of this clonotype. This rearrangement joins TRBV9 to TRBJ2-3, with no clear D. This CDR3 region has 15 residues. Germline CDR1 is SGDLS and CDR2 is YYNGEE. Trimming took 0 bases from V and 0 from J, leaving 8 bases between them. The CDR3 sequence: CASSVAGSSTDTQYF. CDR3 sequence (DNA): TGTGCCAGCAGCGTAGCTGGCAGTAGCACAGATACGCAGTATTTT.